What follows is one TCR beta chain and its context. The sample is drawn from a study of blood T cell repertoires in COVID-19. Across the whole study: COVID-19 samples collected from the United States, Italy and Spain covered acute and convalescent phases. Nucleic acid was either cDNA or gDNA, and it came from T cells, B-cell-depleted T cells, or PBMCs.

CDR1 is SGHTA and CDR2 is FQGNSA in the germline V gene. The V and J ends lost 4 bases and 6 bases, in that order; junction bases with no gene match: 6. The CDR3 contains 15 residues. The table came from immunoSEQ multiplex PCR; TCRdb's copy has only in-frame clones and leaves some out. The table records 25,000 to 35,000 clones, 80% to 90% of them present only once. The receptor comes from a woman aged 40-49 years with active or convalescent COVID-19. This chain links TRBV7-2 with TRBJ1-6; 7 positions agree with TRBD1. The material sequenced was peripheral blood. The CDR3 region is CASSSRQGSNSPLHF. The CDR3 nucleotides are TGTGCCAGCAGCTCCCGACAGGGAAGTAATTCACCCCTCCACTTT.